This is a list of T cell receptor beta chains from one sample in a study of blood T cell repertoires in COVID-19. Sequencing was performed with immunoSEQ multiplex PCR; in TCRdb, only in-frame clones are kept and a portion is missing. The sample lists 50,000 to 65,000 clones, 82% seen once, with approximately 20% in the top ten. The sequenced material came from peripheral blood. Receptor source: a woman aged 60 to 75 with acute or convalescent COVID-19. Each CDR3 is given with its conserved first and last residue. The order of the fields is J gene, V gene, clone size, D gene, CDR3 length, CDR3 protein, CDR3 DNA. D genes are given only for firm matches. Part of the rows lack a size; the others show once, few, many or a class for expanded clones.

TRBJ2-3 | TRBV7-9 | . | . | 14 | CASKTVPSTDTQYF | TGTGCCAGTAAAACAGTACCTAGCACAGATACGCAGTATTTT
TRBJ1-1 | TRBV4-1 | . | . | 13 | CASGRGDSTEAFF | TGCGCCAGCGGGAGGGGCGACAGCACTGAAGCTTTCTTT
TRBJ1-5 | TRBV9 | . | . | 15 | CASSAGVEVNQPQHF | TGTGCCAGCAGCGCAGGGGTAGAGGTCAATCAGCCCCAGCATTTT
TRBJ2-7 | TRBV9 | . | . | 13 | CASSVLSGDEQYF | TGTGCCAGCAGCGTATTGTCGGGGGACGAGCAGTACTTC
TRBJ1-2 | TRBV4-1 | . | . | 14 | CASSHDRGVRGYTF | TGCGCCAGCAGCCATGATCGGGGGGTAAGAGGCTACACCTTC
TRBJ2-5 | TRBV5-1 | . | TRBD2 | 14 | CASSELAGGETQYF | TGCGCCAGCAGCGAACTAGCGGGGGGAGAGACCCAGTACTTC
TRBJ2-3 | TRBV4-1 | once | TRBD2 | 17 | CASSQGPGLATKDTQYF | TGCGCCAGCAGCCAAGGCCCGGGACTAGCGACCAAGGATACGCAGTATTTT
TRBJ1-3 | TRBV5-4 | . | . | 14 | CASSTPGSGNTIYF | TGTGCCAGCAGCACGCCCGGCTCTGGAAACACCATATATTTT
TRBJ2-7 | TRBV7-9 | . | . | 14 | CASSLGDIGYEQYF | TGTGCCAGCAGCTTAGGGGACATAGGGTACGAGCAGTACTTC
TRBJ1-2 | TRBV19 | . | TRBD1 | 14 | CASRMTGGDYGYTF | TGTGCCAGTAGAATGACAGGGGGCGACTATGGCTACACCTTC
TRBJ1-1 | TRBV7-2 | . | TRBD1 | 14 | CASSLGNRGFEAFF | TGTGCCAGCAGCTTAGGGAACAGGGGATTTGAAGCTTTCTTT
TRBJ1-5 | TRBV21-1 | few | . | 15 | CASSKRSQQDQPQHF | TGTGCCAGCAGCAAGAGGAGTCAGCAAGATCAGCCCCAGCATTTT
TRBJ1-2 | TRBV9 | few | . | 14 | CASSVGGGRDGYTF | TGTGCCAGCAGCGTAGGCGGGGGGCGCGATGGCTACACCTTC
TRBJ2-1 | TRBV6-2/TRBV6-3 | . | TRBD1 | 13 | CASSYSPGQEQFF | TGTGCCAGCAGTTACTCACCGGGACAGGAACAGTTCTTC
TRBJ2-3 | TRBV28 | . | TRBD1 | 15 | CASSTDRGHLNTQYF | TGTGCCAGCAGTACGGACAGGGGGCACCTTAATACGCAGTATTTT
TRBJ1-1 | TRBV29-1 | . | . | 13 | CSVDPGVNTEAFF | TGCAGCGTTGACCCAGGGGTGAACACTGAAGCTTTCTTT
TRBJ2-1 | TRBV7-8 | . | TRBD1 | 16 | CASTTLLGQGANEQFF | TGTGCCAGCACTACCCTATTGGGACAGGGTGCCAATGAGCAGTTCTTC
TRBJ1-2 | TRBV12-3/TRBV12-4 | . | . | 13 | CASSFSRHPGYTF | TGTGCCAGCAGTTTTTCGCGGCACCCTGGCTACACCTTC
TRBJ2-7 | TRBV7-3 | . | . | 13 | CASSLVRADEQYF | TGTGCCAGCAGCTTAGTTCGCGCCGACGAGCAGTACTTC
TRBJ2-3 | TRBV9 | . | TRBD2 | 16 | CASSGGLAGLTDTQYF | TGTGCCAGCAGCGGCGGACTAGCGGGGCTCACAGATACGCAGTATTTT
TRBJ1-1 | TRBV7-9 | . | TRBD1 | 14 | CASSLLAGGTEAFF | TGTGCCAGCAGCTTACTTGCAGGGGGCACTGAAGCTTTCTTT